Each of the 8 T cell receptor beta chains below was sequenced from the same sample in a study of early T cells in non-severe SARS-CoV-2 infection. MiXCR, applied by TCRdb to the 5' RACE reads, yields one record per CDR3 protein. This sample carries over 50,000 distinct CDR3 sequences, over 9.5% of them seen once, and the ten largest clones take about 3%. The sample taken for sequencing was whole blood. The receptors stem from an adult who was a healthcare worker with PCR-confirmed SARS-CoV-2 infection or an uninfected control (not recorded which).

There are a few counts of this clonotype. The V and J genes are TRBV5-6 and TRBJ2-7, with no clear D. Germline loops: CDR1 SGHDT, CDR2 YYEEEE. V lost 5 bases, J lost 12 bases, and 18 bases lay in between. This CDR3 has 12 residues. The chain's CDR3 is CASRLAESDPYF. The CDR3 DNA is TGTGCCAGCAGACTGGCCGAGTCAGACCCGTACTTC.

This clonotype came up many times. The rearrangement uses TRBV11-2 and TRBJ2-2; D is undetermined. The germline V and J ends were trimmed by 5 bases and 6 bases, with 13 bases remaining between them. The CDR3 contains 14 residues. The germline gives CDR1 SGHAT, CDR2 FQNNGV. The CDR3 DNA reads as TGTGCCAGCAGCCCCCAGGTGCGGCCCGGGGAGCTGTTTTTT. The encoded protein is CASSPQVRPGELFF.

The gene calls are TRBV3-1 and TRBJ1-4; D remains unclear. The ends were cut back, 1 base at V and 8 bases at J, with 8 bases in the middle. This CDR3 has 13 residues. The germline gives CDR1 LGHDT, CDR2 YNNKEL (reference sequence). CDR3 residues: CASSQGAGEKLFF. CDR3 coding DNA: TGTGCCAGCAGCCAAGGAGCTGGGGAAAAACTGTTTTTT.

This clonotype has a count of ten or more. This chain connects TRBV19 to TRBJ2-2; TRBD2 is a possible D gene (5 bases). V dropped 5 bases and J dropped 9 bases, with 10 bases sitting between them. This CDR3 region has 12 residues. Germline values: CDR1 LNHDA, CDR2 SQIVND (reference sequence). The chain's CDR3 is CASSLGGRELFF. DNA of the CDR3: TGTGCCAGTAGTCTCGGAGGTCGGGAGCTGTTTTTT.

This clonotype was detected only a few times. CDR3 protein: CSVLPLRDSQGKNIQYF. The CDR3 DNA sequence: TGCAGCGTCCTTCCGTTACGGGACTCCCAAGGGAAAAACATTCAGTACTTC. The chain joins TRBV29-1 to TRBJ2-4; maybe TRBD2 (6 bases). The CDR3 runs 17 residues. Germline V gene data show CDR1 as SQVTM and CDR2 as ANQGSEA. Trimming shortened V by 6 bases and J by 4 bases, and 25 bases separated the two germline ends.

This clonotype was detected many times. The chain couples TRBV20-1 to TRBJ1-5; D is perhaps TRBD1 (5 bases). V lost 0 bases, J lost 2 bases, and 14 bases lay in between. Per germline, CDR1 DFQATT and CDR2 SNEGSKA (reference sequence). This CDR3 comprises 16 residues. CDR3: CSARDVGKGGNQPQHF. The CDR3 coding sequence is TGCAGTGCTAGAGATGTGGGGAAAGGGGGCAATCAGCCCCAGCATTTT.

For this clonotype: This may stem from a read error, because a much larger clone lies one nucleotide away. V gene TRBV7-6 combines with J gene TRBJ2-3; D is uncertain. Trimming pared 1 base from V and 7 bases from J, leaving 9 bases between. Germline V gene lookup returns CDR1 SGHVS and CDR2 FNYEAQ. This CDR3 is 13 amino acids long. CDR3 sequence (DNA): TGTGCCAGCAGCTTAGAAATTAGTAATACGCAGTATTTT. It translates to CASSLEISNTQYF.

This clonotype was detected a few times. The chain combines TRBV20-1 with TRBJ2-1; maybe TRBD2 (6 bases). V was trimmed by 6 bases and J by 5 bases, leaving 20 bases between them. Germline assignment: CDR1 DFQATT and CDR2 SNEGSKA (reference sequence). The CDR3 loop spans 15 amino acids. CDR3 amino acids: CSADKALTSNNEQFF. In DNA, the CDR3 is TGCAGTGCGGACAAAGCGCTAACTAGCAACAATGAGCAGTTCTTC.